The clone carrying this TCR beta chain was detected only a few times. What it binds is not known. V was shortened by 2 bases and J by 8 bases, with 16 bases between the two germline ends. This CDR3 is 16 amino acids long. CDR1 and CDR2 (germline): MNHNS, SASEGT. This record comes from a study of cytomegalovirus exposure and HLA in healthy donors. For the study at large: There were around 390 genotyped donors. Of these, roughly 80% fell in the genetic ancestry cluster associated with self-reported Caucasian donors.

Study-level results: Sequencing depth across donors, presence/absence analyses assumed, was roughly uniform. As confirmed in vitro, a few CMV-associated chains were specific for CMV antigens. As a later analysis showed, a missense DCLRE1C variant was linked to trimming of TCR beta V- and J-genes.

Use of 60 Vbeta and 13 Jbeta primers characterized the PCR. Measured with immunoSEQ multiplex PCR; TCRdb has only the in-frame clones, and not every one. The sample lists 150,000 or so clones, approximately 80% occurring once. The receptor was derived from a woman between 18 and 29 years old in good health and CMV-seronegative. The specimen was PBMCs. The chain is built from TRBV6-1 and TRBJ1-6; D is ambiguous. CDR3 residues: CASSESDTHPYSPLHF. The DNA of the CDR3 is TGTGCCAGCAGTGAATCCGACACCCACCCGTATTCACCCCTCCACTTT.